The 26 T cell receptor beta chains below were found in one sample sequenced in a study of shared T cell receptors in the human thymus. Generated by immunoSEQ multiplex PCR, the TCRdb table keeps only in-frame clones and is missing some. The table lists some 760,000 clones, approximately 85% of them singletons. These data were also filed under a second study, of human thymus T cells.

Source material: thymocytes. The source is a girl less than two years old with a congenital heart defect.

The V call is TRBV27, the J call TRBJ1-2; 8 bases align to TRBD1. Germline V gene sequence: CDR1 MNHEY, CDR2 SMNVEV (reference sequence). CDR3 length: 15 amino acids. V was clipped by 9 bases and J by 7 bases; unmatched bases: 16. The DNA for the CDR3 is TGTGCCAGTCGTCCAGGGGGCCAGGCCTTAAGTGGCTACACCTTC. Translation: CASRPGGQALSGYTF.

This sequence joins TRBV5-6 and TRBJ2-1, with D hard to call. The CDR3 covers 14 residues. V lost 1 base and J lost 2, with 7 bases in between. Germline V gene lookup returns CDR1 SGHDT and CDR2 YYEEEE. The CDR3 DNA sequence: TGTGCCAGCAGCTTGTTAAGCACCTACAATGAGCAGTTCTTC. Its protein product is CASSLLSTYNEQFF.

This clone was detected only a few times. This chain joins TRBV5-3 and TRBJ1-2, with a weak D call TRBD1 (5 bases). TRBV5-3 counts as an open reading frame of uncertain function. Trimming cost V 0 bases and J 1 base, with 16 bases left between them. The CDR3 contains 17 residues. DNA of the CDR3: TGTGCCAGAAGCTTGGTTCGGCGGGGGGTGAGTAACTATGGCTACACCTTC. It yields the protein CARSLVRRGVSNYGYTF.

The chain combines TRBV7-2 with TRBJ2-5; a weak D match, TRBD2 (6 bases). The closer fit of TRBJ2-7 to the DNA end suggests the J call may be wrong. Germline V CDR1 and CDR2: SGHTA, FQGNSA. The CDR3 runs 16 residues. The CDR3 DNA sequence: TGTGCCAGCAGCCTCTGGAGGGGTATCAGTGGTTACGAGCAGTACTTC. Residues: CASSLWRGISGYEQYF.

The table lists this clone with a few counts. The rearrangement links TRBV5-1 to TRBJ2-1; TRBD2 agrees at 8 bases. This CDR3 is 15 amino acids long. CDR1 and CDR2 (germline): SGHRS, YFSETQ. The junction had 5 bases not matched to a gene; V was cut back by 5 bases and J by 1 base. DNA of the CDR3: TGCGCCAGCAGGTACGGGGGGGGTTCCTACAATGAGCAGTTCTTC. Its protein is CASRYGGGSYNEQFF.

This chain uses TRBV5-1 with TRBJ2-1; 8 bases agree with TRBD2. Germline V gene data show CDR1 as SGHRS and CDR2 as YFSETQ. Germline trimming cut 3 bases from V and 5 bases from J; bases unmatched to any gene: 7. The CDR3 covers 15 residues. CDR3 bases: TGCGCCAGCAGCTACGGACTAGCTCTGGACAATGAGCAGTTCTTC. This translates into CASSYGLALDNEQFF.

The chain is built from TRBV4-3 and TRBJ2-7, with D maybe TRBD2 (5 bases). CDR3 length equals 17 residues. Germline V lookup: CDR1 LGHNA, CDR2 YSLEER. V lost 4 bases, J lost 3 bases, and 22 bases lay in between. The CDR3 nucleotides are TGCGCCAGCAGCCGAGCCTCGAAGGGCACGGGATTCTACGAGCAGTACTTC. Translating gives CASSRASKGTGFYEQYF.

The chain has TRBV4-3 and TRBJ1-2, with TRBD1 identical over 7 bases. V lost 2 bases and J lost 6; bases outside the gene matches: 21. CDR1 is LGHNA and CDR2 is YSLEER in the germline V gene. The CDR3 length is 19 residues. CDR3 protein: CASSQSHHHVDRGQDGYTF. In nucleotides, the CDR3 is TGCGCCAGCAGCCAAAGTCACCACCATGTAGATAGGGGGCAAGATGGCTACACCTTC.

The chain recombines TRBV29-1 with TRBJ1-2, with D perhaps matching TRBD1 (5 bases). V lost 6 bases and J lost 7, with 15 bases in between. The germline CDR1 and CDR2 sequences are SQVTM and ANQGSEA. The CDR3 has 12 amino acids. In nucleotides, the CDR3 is TGCAGCGTCCACACAGGATACTTTGGCTACACCTTC. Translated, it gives CSVHTGYFGYTF.

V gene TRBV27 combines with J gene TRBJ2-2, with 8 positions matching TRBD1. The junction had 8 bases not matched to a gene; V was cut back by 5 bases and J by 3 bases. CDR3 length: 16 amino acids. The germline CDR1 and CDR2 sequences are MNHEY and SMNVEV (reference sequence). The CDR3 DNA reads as TGTGCCAGCAGTCCAGACAGGGGTAGGGACACCGGGGAGCTGTTTTTT. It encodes CASSPDRGRDTGELFF.

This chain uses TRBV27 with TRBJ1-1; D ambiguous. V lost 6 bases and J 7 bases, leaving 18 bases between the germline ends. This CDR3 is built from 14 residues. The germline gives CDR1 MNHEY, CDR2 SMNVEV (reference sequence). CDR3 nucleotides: TGTGCCAGCAGCTCATTTGGAGGGAGCCGTGAAGCTTTCTTT. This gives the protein CASSSFGGSREAFF.

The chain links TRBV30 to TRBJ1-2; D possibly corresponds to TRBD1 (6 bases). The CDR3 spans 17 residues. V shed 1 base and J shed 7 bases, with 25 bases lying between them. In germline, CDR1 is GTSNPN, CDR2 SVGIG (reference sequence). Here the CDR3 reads CAWSAPTSGDLWGGYTF. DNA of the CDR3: TGTGCCTGGAGTGCACCCACGTCAGGGGACCTTTGGGGTGGCTACACCTTC.

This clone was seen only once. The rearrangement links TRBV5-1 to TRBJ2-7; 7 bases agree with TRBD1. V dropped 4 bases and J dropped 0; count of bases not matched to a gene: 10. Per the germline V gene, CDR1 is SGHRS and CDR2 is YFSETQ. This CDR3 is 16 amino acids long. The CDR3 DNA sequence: TGCGCCAGCAGCGGCCCCGGGACAGACCGCTCCTACGAGCAGTACTTC. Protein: CASSGPGTDRSYEQYF.

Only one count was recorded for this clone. Here the CDR3 DNA reads TGTGCCATCAGTGAGTCCGACAGGGGGGAGTATGGCTACACCTTC. Its translation: CAISESDRGEYGYTF. The chain carries TRBV10-3 and TRBJ1-2; 9 bases align to TRBD1. The ends lost 0 bases at V and 5 bases at J; junction bases unmatched: 4. Germline assignment: CDR1 ENHRY and CDR2 SYGVKD. This CDR3 is built from 15 residues.

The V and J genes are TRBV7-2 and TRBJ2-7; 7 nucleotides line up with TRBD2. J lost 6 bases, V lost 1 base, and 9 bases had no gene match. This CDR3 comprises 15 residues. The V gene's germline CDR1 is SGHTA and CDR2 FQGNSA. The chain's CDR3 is CASSLVVGGLTEQYF. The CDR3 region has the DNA TGTGCCAGCAGCTTAGTGGTGGGGGGGTTAACCGAGCAGTACTTC.

CDR3 nucleotides: TGCGCCAGCAGCCAAGGGGGAGTACACCTTGGGGCTAACTATGGCTACACCTTC. This encodes CASSQGGVHLGANYGYTF. The V gene is TRBV4-1, the J gene TRBJ1-2; D unresolved. Germline V gene sequence: CDR1 MGHRA, CDR2 YSYEKL. V was shortened by 1 base and J by 0 bases, with 18 bases between the two germline ends. This CDR3 has 18 amino acids.

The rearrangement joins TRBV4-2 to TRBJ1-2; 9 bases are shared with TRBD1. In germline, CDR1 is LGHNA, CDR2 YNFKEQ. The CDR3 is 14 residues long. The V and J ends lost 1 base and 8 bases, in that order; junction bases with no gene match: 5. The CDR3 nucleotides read TGTGCCAGCAGCCAAGGGGGGACAGGGAAGGGCTACACCTTC. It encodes CASSQGGTGKGYTF.

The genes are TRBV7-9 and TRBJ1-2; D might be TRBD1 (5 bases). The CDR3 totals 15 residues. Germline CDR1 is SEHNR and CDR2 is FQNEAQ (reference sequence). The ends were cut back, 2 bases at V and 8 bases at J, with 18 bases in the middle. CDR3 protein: CASSLCREGLYGYTF. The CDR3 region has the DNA TGTGCCAGCAGCTTATGCAGGGAGGGGCTCTACGGCTACACCTTC. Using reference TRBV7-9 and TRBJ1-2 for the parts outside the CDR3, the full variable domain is DTGVSQNPRHKITKRGQNVTFRCDPISEHNRLYWYRQTLGQGPEFLTYFQNEAQLEKSRLLSDRFSAERPKGSFSTLEIQRTEQGDSAMYLCASSLCREGLYGYTFGSGTRLTVV.

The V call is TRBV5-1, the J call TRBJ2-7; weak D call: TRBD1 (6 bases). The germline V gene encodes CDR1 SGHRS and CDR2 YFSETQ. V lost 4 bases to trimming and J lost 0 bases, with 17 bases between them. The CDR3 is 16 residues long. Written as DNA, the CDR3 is TGCGCCAGCAGCAGTCTGCAAGGGGGAAACTCCTACGAGCAGTACTTC. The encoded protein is CASSSLQGGNSYEQYF.

The CDR3 loop reads CASRWRDYPTDTQYF. The CDR3 coding sequence is TGTGCCAGCAGATGGCGGGACTACCCCACAGATACGCAGTATTTT. The chain employs TRBV6-1 and TRBJ2-3; TRBD2 matches at 7 bases. The CDR3 extends over 15 amino acids. The germline V gene encodes CDR1 MNHNS and CDR2 SASEGT. V gave up 6 bases and J gave up 2 bases; unmatched junction bases: 8.

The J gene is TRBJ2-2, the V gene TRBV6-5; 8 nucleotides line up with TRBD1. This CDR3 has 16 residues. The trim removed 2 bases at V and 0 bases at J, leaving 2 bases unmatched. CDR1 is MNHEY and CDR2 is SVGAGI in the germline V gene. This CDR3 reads CASSYNRGTNTGELFF. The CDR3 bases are TGTGCCAGCAGTTACAACAGGGGGACGAACACCGGGGAGCTGTTTTTT.

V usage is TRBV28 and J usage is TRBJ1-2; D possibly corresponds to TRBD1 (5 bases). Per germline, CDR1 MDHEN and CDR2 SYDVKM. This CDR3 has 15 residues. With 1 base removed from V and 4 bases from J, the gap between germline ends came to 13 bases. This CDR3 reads CASSLYFRGGYGYTF. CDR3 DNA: TGTGCCAGCAGTTTATACTTTAGGGGTGGCTATGGCTACACCTTC.

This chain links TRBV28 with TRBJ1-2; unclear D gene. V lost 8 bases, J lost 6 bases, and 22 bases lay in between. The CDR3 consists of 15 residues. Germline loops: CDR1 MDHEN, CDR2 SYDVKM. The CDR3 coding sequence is TGTGCCAGCGATGGCCGTTTGGAGGGAGAGGATGGCTACACCTTC. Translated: CASDGRLEGEDGYTF.

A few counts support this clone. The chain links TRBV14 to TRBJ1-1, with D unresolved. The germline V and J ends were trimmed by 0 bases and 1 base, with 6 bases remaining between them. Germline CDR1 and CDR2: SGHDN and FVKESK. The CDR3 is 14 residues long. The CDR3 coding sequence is TGTGCCAGCAGCCAAGAGGCGGAGAACACTGAAGCTTTCTTT. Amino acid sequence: CASSQEAENTEAFF.

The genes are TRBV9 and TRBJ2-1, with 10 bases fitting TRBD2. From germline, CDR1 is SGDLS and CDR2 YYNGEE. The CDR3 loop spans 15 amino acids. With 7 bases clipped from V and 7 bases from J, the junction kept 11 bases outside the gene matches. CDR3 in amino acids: CASAYTSGVKNEQFF. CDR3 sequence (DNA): TGTGCCAGCGCATACACTAGCGGGGTTAAGAATGAGCAGTTCTTC.

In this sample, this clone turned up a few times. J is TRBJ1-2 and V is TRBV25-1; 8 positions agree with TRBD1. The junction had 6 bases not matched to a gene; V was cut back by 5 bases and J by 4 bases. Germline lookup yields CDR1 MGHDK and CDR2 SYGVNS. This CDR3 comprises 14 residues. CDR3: CASSTLGTGYGYTF. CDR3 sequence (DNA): TGTGCCAGCAGTACATTGGGGACAGGCTATGGCTACACCTTC.